The 2 T cell receptor beta chains given below trace back to one sample, sequenced in a study of T cell changes during pregnancy in multiple sclerosis. Sequencing was performed with immunoSEQ multiplex PCR; in TCRdb, only in-frame clones are kept and a portion is missing. The sample carries tens of thousands of clones, 85% to 95% recorded once. This material consisted of CD8+ T cells from peripheral blood mononuclear cells, taken in the second trimester of pregnancy. Receptors were obtained from a female donor with multiple sclerosis, enrolled in a pregnancy study.

This clone was detected only once. This rearrangement joins TRBV7-3 to TRBJ1-1; D is unclear. CDR1 and CDR2 (germline): SGHTA, FQGTGA. The CDR3 loop spans 13 amino acids. Trimming removed 6 bases from V and 1 base from J, with 9 bases in between. DNA for the CDR3: TGTGCCAGCAGACTGAGTCGGAACACTGAAGCTTTCTTT. This translates into CASRLSRNTEAFF.

This chain uses TRBV9 with TRBJ1-4; TRBD1 aligns across 7 bases. V lost 2 bases, J lost 5 bases, and 9 bases stayed unmatched. This CDR3 has 16 amino acids. Germline lookup yields CDR1 SGDLS and CDR2 YYNGEE. CDR3: CASSVNPGTANEKLFF. CDR3 bases: TGTGCCAGCAGCGTCAACCCCGGGACAGCGAATGAAAAACTGTTTTTT. The complete variable domain, with remaining parts taken from reference TRBV9 and TRBJ1-4, reads DSGVTQTPKHLITATGQRVTLRCSPRSGDLSVYWYQQSLDQGLQFLIQYYNGEERAKGNILERFSAQQFPDLHSELNLSSLELGDSALYFCASSVNPGTANEKLFFGSGTQLSVL.